The T cell receptor beta chain described here comes from a study of T cells in Graves' hyperthyroidism and ophthalmopathy. Study at large: At the time of initial diagnosis and before any treatment, peripheral blood was collected. Points from the study as a whole: Researchers found most expanded thyroid clonotypes above 0.001 in blood as well.

Clinical symptoms, serum thyroxine and TRAb, thyroid ultrasound and orbital computed tomography together formed the diagnostic basis. PBMCs were collected from an approximately 9.3 ml volume of fresh peripheral blood. Germline lookup yields CDR1 SGHTA and CDR2 FQGNSA. The CDR3 spans 19 residues. Trimming took 1 base from V and 5 from J; bases not matched to a gene: 18. This clonotype appeared a few times. Its specificity is not known. RNA transcripts gave rise to amplified TCR beta CDR3 regions. An initial round of RT-PCR targeting the TCR CDR3 relied on the HTBI primer set. TCRdb ran MiXCR on the multiplex PCR reads and lists one entry per CDR3 protein. The sample yields under 650,000 distinct CDR3 sequences, 15% to 20% seen once.

This TCR was recovered from a woman in her 30s with Graves' hyperthyroidism. The gene calls are TRBV7-2 and TRBJ2-7, with 9 bases aligning to TRBD2. What was sequenced was blood. The DNA of the CDR3 is TGTGCCAGCAGCTTAGTGGGACGTGCGGCGGGAGGGCTGGGGGACGAGCAGTACTTC. Amino acids: CASSLVGRAAGGLGDEQYF.